A selection of T cell receptor beta chains follows, all from one sample in a study of blood T cell repertoires in COVID-19. The repertoire was sequenced with immunoSEQ multiplex PCR; TCRdb's copy has only in-frame clones and lacks some. This table holds some 87,000 clones, roughly 75% found once. Input material: peripheral blood. All receptors derive from a man aged 50-59 years who had recovered from COVID-19. Each CDR3 is given with its conserved first and last residue. D genes are given only for firm matches. Clone size appears in some rows only: once, few, many, or a class for an expanded clone.

CDR3nt | CDR3aa | j_gene | d_gene | v_gene | len | abundance
TGTGCCAGCAGACCCGACAGTGCTAGGCAGTACTTC | CASRPDSARQYF | TRBJ2-7 | NA | TRBV28 | 12 | NA
TGTGCCAGCAGCTTATTGGGCTCAGGCAGACCCTACGAGCAGTACTTC | CASSLLGSGRPYEQYF | TRBJ2-7 | NA | TRBV7-3 | 16 | NA
TGTGCCAGCAGTCTAGGACAGGGGGACAATGAGCAGTTCTTC | CASSLGQGDNEQFF | TRBJ2-1 | TRBD1 | TRBV28 | 14 | NA
TGTGCCATCAGCTTGACAGGGGCGAGGATGGACATGAACACTGAAGCTTTCTTT | CAISLTGARMDMNTEAFF | TRBJ1-1 | TRBD1 | TRBV10-3 | 18 | NA
TGTGCCAGCAGTGATACCGGGACTAGACGCTCCTACGAGCAGTACTTC | CASSDTGTRRSYEQYF | TRBJ2-7 | TRBD2 | TRBV25-1 | 16 | NA
TGTGCCAGCAGTCCGAGGGCAAGCTCCTACGAGCAGTACTTC | CASSPRASSYEQYF | TRBJ2-7 | NA | TRBV6-5 | 14 | NA
TGTGCCAGCAGTGAAGAGCAGGCACTCACTGAAGCTTTCTTT | CASSEEQALTEAFF | TRBJ1-1 | NA | TRBV2 | 14 | NA
TGTGCCAGCAGTGGGGCAGGGGCCTACGAGCAGTACTTC | CASSGAGAYEQYF | TRBJ2-7 | NA | TRBV27 | 13 | NA
TGTGCCAGCAGTGAATGGGGGGGACGGCAGTTCTTC | CASSEWGGRQFF | TRBJ2-1 | TRBD2 | TRBV25-1 | 12 | NA
TGTGCCACCGGTCCGGGACTCCCGAACACCGGGGAGCTGTTTTTT | CATGPGLPNTGELFF | TRBJ2-2 | NA | TRBV24-1 | 15 | few
TGTGCCAGCGGGACTGCTAATGAAAAACTGTTTTTT | CASGTANEKLFF | TRBJ1-4 | NA | TRBV28 | 12 | few
TGTGCCAGCAGCTTAGTTAATGGGGCAGAGCAGTTCTTC | CASSLVNGAEQFF | TRBJ2-1 | NA | TRBV7-9 | 13 | few
TGTGCCAGCAGCTTGGGCGGTCAGAAACAAGAGACCCAGTACTTC | CASSLGGQKQETQYF | TRBJ2-5 | NA | TRBV5-4 | 15 | NA
TGTGCCAGCAGAAGGGCAGGGGGTGAAAAACTGTTTTTT | CASRRAGGEKLFF | TRBJ1-4 | TRBD1 | TRBV2 | 13 | NA
TGTGCCAGCTCTCCGACTCGGGGATCTCAAGAGACCCAGTACTTC | CASSPTRGSQETQYF | TRBJ2-5 | NA | TRBV18 | 15 | NA
TGTGCCAGCAGCGTATTCGGCGACTACAACAATGAGCAGTTCTTC | CASSVFGDYNNEQFF | TRBJ2-1 | NA | TRBV9 | 15 | few
TGTGCCAGCAGTTTACTGGCAGGGGGCGCTGGAAAACTGTTTTTT | CASSLLAGGAGKLFF | TRBJ1-4 | TRBD1 | TRBV28 | 15 | NA
TGTGCCAGCAGTTTAATGGGGAGGGAGCAGTACTTC | CASSLMGREQYF | TRBJ2-7 | NA | TRBV27 | 12 | few
TGTGCCAGCAGCTTAAGCGGGGGGAAGGATGAGCAGTTCTTC | CASSLSGGKDEQFF | TRBJ2-1 | TRBD2 | TRBV7-3 | 14 | NA
TGTGCCAGCAGTCCCAGCGGTTTCCCCACAGATACGCAGTATTTT | CASSPSGFPTDTQYF | TRBJ2-3 | NA | TRBV27 | 15 | NA
TGTGCCAGCAGCTCAATAGCGGGAGGGGGGAATACGCAGTATTTT | CASSSIAGGGNTQYF | TRBJ2-3 | TRBD2 | TRBV7-6 | 15 | NA
TGTGCCAGCAGTTACTCCGGGGGCTCTGGGGCCAACGTCCTGACTTTC | CASSYSGGSGANVLTF | TRBJ2-6 | NA | TRBV6-2/TRBV6-3 | 16 | NA
TGCGCCAGCAGCCAAGCAGGGGACAACGCGGGAGATACGCAGTATTTT | CASSQAGDNAGDTQYF | TRBJ2-3 | NA | TRBV4-3 | 16 | NA
TGTGCCAGCAGTACCTGGACAGGGGGCTACACCTTC | CASSTWTGGYTF | TRBJ1-2 | TRBD1 | TRBV27 | 12 | NA
TGCGCCAGCAGTCTACAGGGGCTAGAGGAAAAACTGTTTTTT | CASSLQGLEEKLFF | TRBJ1-4 | TRBD1 | TRBV5-1 | 14 | NA
TGCGCCAGCAGCTCCACTAGCGGCTATTACAATGAGCAGTTCTTC | CASSSTSGYYNEQFF | TRBJ2-1 | TRBD2 | TRBV5-1 | 15 | few
TGTGCCAGCAGTGCCTGGGAGCGCGACACAGATACGCAGTATTTT | CASSAWERDTDTQYF | TRBJ2-3 | NA | TRBV2 | 15 | NA
TGCGCCAGCAGCTTGGCACCGGGAGTCTATGGCTACACCTTC | CASSLAPGVYGYTF | TRBJ1-2 | NA | TRBV5-1 | 14 | NA
TGTGCCACTAATTCTCGGGACAGCTCTAATGAAAAACTGTTTTTT | CATNSRDSSNEKLFF | TRBJ1-4 | TRBD1 | TRBV19 | 15 | NA
TGTGCCAGTAGATCGACAGGGAGTCAGCCCCAGCATTTT | CASRSTGSQPQHF | TRBJ1-5 | TRBD1 | TRBV19 | 13 | NA
TGTGCCAGCAGCCTGGACAGGGGGTATAATCAGCCCCAGCATTTT | CASSLDRGYNQPQHF | TRBJ1-5 | TRBD1 | TRBV27 | 15 | few
TGTGCCAGCAGCCAACAGGGCTATCAGCCCCAGCATTTT | CASSQQGYQPQHF | TRBJ1-5 | NA | TRBV5-5 | 13 | NA
TGTGCCAGCAGTCGGGGGGACATGTACGAGCAGTACTTC | CASSRGDMYEQYF | TRBJ2-7 | NA | TRBV6-6 | 13 | NA
TGTGCCATCAGTGACCCAAGCCGGACTAGCGGGAATGGGGCAGATACGCAGTATTTT | CAISDPSRTSGNGADTQYF | TRBJ2-3 | TRBD2 | TRBV10-3 | 19 | NA
TGTGCCAGCGGTCTTAACTACGCTTCCTACGAGCAGTACTTC | CASGLNYASYEQYF | TRBJ2-7 | NA | TRBV3-1/TRBV3-2 | 14 | NA
TGTGCCAGCAGCTTAGTGACAGTCTACGAGCAGTACTTC | CASSLVTVYEQYF | TRBJ2-7 | NA | TRBV11-2 | 13 | NA